The entry that follows covers one T cell receptor (beta chain) sequence. Its antigen is as yet unknown. This sample is part of a study of T cells expressing NK-cell markers. On the study more broadly: Repertoires of TCR beta were obtained from T cells sorted as CD3+CD56+NKG2C+, CD3+CD56+NKG2C- and CD3+CD56-NKG2C+. General study findings and limits: The CD3+CD56-NKG2C+ fraction of a few donors was also led by these clonotypes. A range of about 1.0-7.0% of CD8+ T cells consisted of dominant NKG2C+ clonotypes in several donors.

CDR3 length: 16 residues. Germline lookup yields CDR1 SGHDN and CDR2 FVKESK. TCR beta cDNA was made by 5'RACE template switching with UMIs. Reanalyzing the 5' RACE reads, TCRdb keeps one entry per CDR3 protein, without DNA. Across about 260,000 distinct CDR3 sequences, the top ten clones capture under 0.5% of the sample. The rearrangement joins TRBV14 to TRBJ2-7; TCRdb outputs TRBD1, but without DNA this stays unchecked. Sequencing was carried out using blood T cells: a sorted CD56 or NKG2C T cell subset, CD4+ or CD8+ T cells, or bulk PBMC T cells (not recorded which). The TCR sequence derives from a man between 18 and 29 years old in good health. CDR3 residues: CASSQEIGGRSYEQYF. Combining the CDR3 with reference TRBV14 and TRBJ2-7 gives the whole variable domain EAGVTQFPSHSVIEKGQTVTLRCDPISGHDNLYWYRRVMGKEIKFLLHFVKESKQDESGMPNNRFLAERTGGTYSTLKVQPAELEDSGVYFCASSQEIGGRSYEQYFGPGTRLTVT.